The 11 T cell receptor beta chains below were found in one sample sequenced in a study of cytomegalovirus exposure and HLA in healthy donors. PCR used 60 Vbeta primers and 13 Jbeta primers. Profiling relied on immunoSEQ multiplex PCR, and the TCRdb table lists in-frame clones only, not all of them. The table has about 150,000 clones, 79% seen once; the top ten hold approximately 8%. Material: PBMCs. Receptor source: a man aged 25-45 years in good health and CMV-seropositive.

The chain couples TRBV6-1 to TRBJ1-2; 9 nucleotides align to TRBD1. This CDR3 region has 14 residues. Germline V lookup: CDR1 MNHNS, CDR2 SASEGT. V dropped 4 bases and J dropped 5; count of bases not matched to a gene: 5. The CDR3 is CASSGRTGAYGYTF. For the CDR3, the DNA is TGTGCCAGCAGTGGCCGGACAGGGGCTTATGGCTACACCTTC.

The sample holds a few counts of this clone. The chain employs TRBV6-1 and TRBJ2-1; D call uncertain. This CDR3 is 15 amino acids long. Germline V lookup: CDR1 MNHNS, CDR2 SASEGT. Trimming removed 7 bases at V and 8 bases at J, with 21 bases between. This chain's CDR3 is CASTPMGVSPDEQFF. For the CDR3, the DNA is TGTGCCAGCACCCCGATGGGCGTCAGTCCCGATGAGCAGTTCTTC.

Only a few counts were recorded for this clone. The genes are TRBV5-6 and TRBJ1-2; D is perhaps TRBD1 (5 bases). The V gene lost 0 bases and the J gene lost 8 bases, with 11 bases spanning the gap. The V gene's germline CDR1 is SGHDT and CDR2 YYEEEE. The CDR3 sequence is 13 residues long. The CDR3 is CASSLGGDWGYTF. CDR3 in DNA: TGTGCCAGCAGCTTGGGTGGGGACTGGGGCTACACCTTC.

This chain uses TRBV11-2 with TRBJ2-1, with 11 positions matching TRBD2. The CDR3 has 18 amino acids. CDR1 is SGHAT and CDR2 is FQNNGV in the germline V gene. V gave up 5 bases and J gave up 0 bases; unmatched junction bases: 9. The CDR3 region has the DNA TGTGCCAGCAGCCACCGGACTAGCGGGCGTAGCTCCTACAATGAGCAGTTCTTC. It is translated as CASSHRTSGRSSYNEQFF.

The genes are TRBV2 and TRBJ1-4; 7 bases fit TRBD1. CDR1 and CDR2 (germline): SNHLY, FYNNEI. J gave up 7 bases and V 3 bases, and 8 bases lay outside the gene matches. This CDR3 contains 15 residues. The CDR3 here is CASSEGGQFSEKLFF. In nucleotides, the CDR3 is TGTGCCAGCAGTGAGGGGGGACAGTTTAGTGAAAAACTGTTTTTT.

This clone was counted once. V usage is TRBV6-5 and J usage is TRBJ2-7, with TRBD2 identical over 11 bases. This CDR3 comprises 14 residues. The V and J ends lost 4 bases and 1 base, in that order; junction bases with no gene match: 0. Germline V gives CDR1 MNHEY, CDR2 SVGAGI. The CDR3 DNA follows: TGTGCCAGCAGTTCTAGCGGGGGGTCCTACGAGCAGTACTTC. Amino acid sequence: CASSSSGGSYEQYF.

The chain uses TRBV4-3 and TRBJ2-3; TRBD1 is a possible D gene (6 bases). From germline, CDR1 is LGHNA and CDR2 YSLEER. The length of the CDR3 is 21 residues. Deletions cut 1 base from V and 0 bases from J, with 26 bases between. Written as DNA, the CDR3 is TGCGCCAGCAGCCAAGGAACGTCTTTAAGACAGGACCCAAGGAGCACAGATACGCAGTATTTT. Translation: CASSQGTSLRQDPRSTDTQYF.

The rearrangement links TRBV2 to TRBJ2-7; 7 bases fit TRBD1. The germline V gene encodes CDR1 SNHLY and CDR2 FYNNEI. CDR3 length: 14 residues. The V segment lost 5 bases and the J segment 6 bases; nucleotides outside the gene matches: 10. CDR3 DNA: TGTGCCAGCAGTTCTCTGGGACAGACACTCGAGCAGTACTTC. Translation gives CASSSLGQTLEQYF.

The chain has TRBV19 and TRBJ1-1; D remains unclear. The germline V and J ends were trimmed by 9 bases and 2 bases, with 19 bases remaining between them. Germline CDR1 is LNHDA and CDR2 is SQIVND (reference sequence). The CDR3 is 15 amino acids. CDR3 amino acids: CASLGVGKTNTEAFF. DNA of the CDR3: TGTGCCAGCCTTGGGGTCGGGAAAACCAACACTGAAGCTTTCTTT.

The chain carries TRBV28 and TRBJ1-1, with D hard to call. Germline V gene sequence: CDR1 MDHEN, CDR2 SYDVKM. Between the trimmed V and J ends, which lost 1 base and 4 bases, there was a span of 16 bases. This CDR3 contains 16 residues. CDR3 region: CASSLYPPRWSTEAFF. The CDR3 DNA is TGTGCCAGCAGTTTATACCCTCCCCGCTGGAGCACTGAAGCTTTCTTT.

This clone was seen once. V usage is TRBV6-6 and J usage is TRBJ2-5; the match to TRBD2 covers 7 bases. Germline loops: CDR1 MNHNY, CDR2 SVGAGI (reference sequence). The CDR3 loop spans 13 amino acids. V shed 5 bases and J 5 bases; nucleotides not matched to a gene: 5. For the CDR3, the DNA is TGTGCCAGCAGTGTGACTAGCCGGGAGACCCAGTACTTC. Translating it yields CASSVTSRETQYF.